This paragraph covers one TCR beta chain sequence. The sample is drawn from a study of blood T cell repertoires in COVID-19. Study overall: The origin of the acute and convalescent COVID-19 samples was the United States, Italy and Spain. Nucleic acid was either cDNA or gDNA, and it came from T cells, B-cell-depleted T cells, or PBMCs.

The CDR3 is 15 residues long. Germline V gene sequence: CDR1 ENHRY, CDR2 SYGVKD. The V segment lost 6 bases and the J segment 2 bases; nucleotides outside the gene matches: 7. Source study methods: Estimation of nucleated cell counts was performed using reference gene primer amplification. TCRdb's copy holds only in-frame clones and misses some; the assay was immunoSEQ multiplex PCR. The V and J calls and the clone size are those of that table, but D and trimming were determined from the DNA. The table lists 120,000 to 150,000 clones, 75% to 85% of them singletons, with 7.2% in the top ten. The J gene is TRBJ2-3, the V gene TRBV10-3, with TRBD2 identical over 8 bases. Sequenced input: peripheral blood. The receptor was isolated from a woman in her forties or fifties in a cohort sampled during active or convalescent COVID-19. CDR3 in amino acids: CAISGTSGHTDTQYF. CDR3 DNA sequence: TGTGCCATCAGCGGCACTAGCGGACACACAGATACGCAGTATTTT.